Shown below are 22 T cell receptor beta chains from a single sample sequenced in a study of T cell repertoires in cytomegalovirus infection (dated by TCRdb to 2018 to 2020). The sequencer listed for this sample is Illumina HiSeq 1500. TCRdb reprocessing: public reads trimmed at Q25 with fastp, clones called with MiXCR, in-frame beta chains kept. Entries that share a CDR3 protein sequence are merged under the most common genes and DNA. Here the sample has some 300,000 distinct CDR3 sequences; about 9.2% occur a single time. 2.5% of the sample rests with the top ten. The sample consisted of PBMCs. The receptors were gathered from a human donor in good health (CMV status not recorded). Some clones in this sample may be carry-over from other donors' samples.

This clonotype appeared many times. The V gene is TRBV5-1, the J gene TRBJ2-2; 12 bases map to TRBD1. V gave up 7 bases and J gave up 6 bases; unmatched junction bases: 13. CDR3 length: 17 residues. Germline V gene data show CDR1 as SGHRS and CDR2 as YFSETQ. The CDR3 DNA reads TGCGCCAGCGAACCTCTTACGGGACAGGGGGCCGCCGGGGAGCTGTTTTTT. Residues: CASEPLTGQGAAGELFF.

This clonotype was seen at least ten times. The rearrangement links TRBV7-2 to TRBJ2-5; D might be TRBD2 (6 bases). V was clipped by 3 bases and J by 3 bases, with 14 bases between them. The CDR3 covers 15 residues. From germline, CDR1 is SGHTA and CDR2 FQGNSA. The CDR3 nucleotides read TGTGCCAGCAGCTTGAGTGGAGTAGCGGAAGAGACCCAGTACTTC. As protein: CASSLSGVAEETQYF.

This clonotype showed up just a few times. As DNA, the CDR3 is TGCAGCGTTGACGGGGGCAACTCCTACAATGAGCAGTTCTTC. It translates to CSVDGGNSYNEQFF. The chain couples TRBV29-1 to TRBJ2-1; D assignment may be TRBD1 or TRBD2 (6 bases each). The germline V gene has CDR1 SQVTM and CDR2 ANQGSEA. Trimming removed 3 bases at V and 0 bases at J, with 9 bases between. The CDR3 has 14 residues.

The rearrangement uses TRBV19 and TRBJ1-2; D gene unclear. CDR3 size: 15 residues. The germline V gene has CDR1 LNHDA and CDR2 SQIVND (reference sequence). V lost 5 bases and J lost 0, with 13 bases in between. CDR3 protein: CASSPQPDPNYGYTF. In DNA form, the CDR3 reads TGTGCCAGTAGTCCCCAGCCGGATCCTAACTATGGCTACACCTTC.

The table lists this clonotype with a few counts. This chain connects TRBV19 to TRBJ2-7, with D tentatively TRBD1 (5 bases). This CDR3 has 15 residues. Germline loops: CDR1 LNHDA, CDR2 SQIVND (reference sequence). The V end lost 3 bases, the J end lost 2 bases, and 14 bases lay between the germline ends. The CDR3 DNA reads TGTGCCAGTAGTATCTCCTTGGGGCGCCCCTACGAGCAGTACGTC. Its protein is CASSISLGRPYEQYV.

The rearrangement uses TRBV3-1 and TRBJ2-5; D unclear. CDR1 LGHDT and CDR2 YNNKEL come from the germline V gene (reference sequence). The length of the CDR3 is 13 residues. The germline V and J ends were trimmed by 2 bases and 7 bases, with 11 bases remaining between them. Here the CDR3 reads CASSQPEGGTQYF. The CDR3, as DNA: TGTGCCAGCAGCCAACCTGAAGGCGGGACCCAGTACTTC.

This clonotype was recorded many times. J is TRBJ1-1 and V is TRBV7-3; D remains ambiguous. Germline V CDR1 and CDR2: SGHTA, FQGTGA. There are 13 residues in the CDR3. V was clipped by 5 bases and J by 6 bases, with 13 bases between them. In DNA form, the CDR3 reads TGTGCCAGCAGCCCTATGGGGAGGTCTGAAGCTTTCTTT. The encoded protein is CASSPMGRSEAFF.

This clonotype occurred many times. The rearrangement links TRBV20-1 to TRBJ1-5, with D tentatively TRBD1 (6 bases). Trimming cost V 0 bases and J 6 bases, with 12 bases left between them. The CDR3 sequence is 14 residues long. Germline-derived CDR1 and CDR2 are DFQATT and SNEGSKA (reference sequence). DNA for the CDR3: TGCAGTGCTAGAGATATCAGGGGAGCTCAGCCCCAGCATTTT. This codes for CSARDIRGAQPQHF.

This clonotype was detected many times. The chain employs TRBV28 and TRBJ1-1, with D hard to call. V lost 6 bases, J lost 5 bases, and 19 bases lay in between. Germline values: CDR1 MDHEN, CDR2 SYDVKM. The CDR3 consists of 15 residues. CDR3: CASSPKGRRRTEAFF. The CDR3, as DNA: TGTGCCAGCAGCCCGAAGGGTCGGCGGAGGACTGAAGCTTTCTTT.

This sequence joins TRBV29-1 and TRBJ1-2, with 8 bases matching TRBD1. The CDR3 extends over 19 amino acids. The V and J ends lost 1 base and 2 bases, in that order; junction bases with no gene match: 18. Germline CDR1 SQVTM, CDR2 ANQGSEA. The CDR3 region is CSVEGWTGTYAGENYGYTF. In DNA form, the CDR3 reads TGCAGCGTTGAAGGTTGGACAGGGACCTATGCCGGGGAGAACTATGGCTACACCTTC.

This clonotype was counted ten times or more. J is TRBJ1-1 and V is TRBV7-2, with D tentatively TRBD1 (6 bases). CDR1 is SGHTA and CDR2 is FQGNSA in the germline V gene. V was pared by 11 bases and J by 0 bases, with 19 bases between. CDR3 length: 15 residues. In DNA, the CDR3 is TGTGCCGGTACCCCAGGGGTTAACATGAACACTGAAGCTTTCTTT. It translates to CAGTPGVNMNTEAFF.

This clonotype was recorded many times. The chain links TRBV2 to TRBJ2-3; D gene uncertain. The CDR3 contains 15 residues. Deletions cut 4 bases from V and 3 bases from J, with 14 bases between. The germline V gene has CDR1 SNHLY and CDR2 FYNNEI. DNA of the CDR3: TGTGCCAGCAGTGCCGACGGGCTAGGAACAGATACGCAGTATTTT. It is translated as CASSADGLGTDTQYF.

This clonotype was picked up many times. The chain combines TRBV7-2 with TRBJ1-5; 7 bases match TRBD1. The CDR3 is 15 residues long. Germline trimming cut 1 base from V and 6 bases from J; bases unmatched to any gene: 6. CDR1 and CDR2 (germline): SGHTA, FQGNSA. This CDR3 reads CASSLGQGDSQPQHF. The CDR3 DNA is TGTGCCAGCAGCTTAGGACAGGGAGATAGTCAGCCCCAGCATTTT.

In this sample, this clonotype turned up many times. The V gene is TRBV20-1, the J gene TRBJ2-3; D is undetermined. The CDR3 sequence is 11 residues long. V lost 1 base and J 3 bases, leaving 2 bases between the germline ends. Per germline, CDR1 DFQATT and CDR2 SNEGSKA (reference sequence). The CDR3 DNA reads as TGCAGTGCTAGAGGTACAGATACGCAGTATTTT. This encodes CSARGTDTQYF.

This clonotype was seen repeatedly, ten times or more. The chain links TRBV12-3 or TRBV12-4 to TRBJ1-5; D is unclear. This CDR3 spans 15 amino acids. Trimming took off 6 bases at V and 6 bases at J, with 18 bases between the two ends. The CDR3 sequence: CASSYGPGIGQPQHF. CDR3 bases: TGTGCCAGCAGCTACGGTCCGGGGATCGGTCAGCCCCAGCATTTT.

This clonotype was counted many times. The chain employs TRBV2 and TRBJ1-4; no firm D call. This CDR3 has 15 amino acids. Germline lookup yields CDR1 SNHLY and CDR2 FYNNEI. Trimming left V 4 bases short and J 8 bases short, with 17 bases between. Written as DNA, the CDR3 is TGTGCCAGCAGTGGAACGACGGAGATACGGGAAAAACTGTTTTTT. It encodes CASSGTTEIREKLFF.

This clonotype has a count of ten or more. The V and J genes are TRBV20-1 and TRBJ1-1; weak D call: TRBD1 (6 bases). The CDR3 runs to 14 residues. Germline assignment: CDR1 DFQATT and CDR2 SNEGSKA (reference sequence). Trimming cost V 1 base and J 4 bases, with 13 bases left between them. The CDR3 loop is CSARGQGGGTEAFF. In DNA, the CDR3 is TGCAGTGCTAGAGGACAAGGAGGGGGCACTGAAGCTTTCTTT.

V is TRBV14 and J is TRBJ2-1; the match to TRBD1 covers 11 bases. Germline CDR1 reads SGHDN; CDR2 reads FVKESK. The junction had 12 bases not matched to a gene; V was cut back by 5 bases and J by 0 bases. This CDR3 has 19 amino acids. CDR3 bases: TGTGCCAGCAGCTATTGGACAGGGGGCCTGACGGGCTCCTACAATGAGCAGTTCTTC. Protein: CASSYWTGGLTGSYNEQFF.

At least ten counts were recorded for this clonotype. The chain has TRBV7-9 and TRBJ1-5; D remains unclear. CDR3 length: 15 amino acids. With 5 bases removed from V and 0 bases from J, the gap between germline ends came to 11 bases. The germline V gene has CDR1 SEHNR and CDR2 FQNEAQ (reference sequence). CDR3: CASSHSRYSNQPQHF. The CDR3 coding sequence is TGTGCCAGCAGCCATTCACGATATAGCAATCAGCCCCAGCATTTT. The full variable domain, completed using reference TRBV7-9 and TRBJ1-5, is DTGVSQNPRHKITKRGQNVTFRCDPISEHNRLYWYRQTLGQGPEFLTYFQNEAQLEKSRLLSDRFSAERPKGSFSTLEIQRTEQGDSAMYLCASSHSRYSNQPQHFGDGTRLSIL.

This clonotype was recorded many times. CDR3 bases: TGTGCCAGCAGTTACCCCAGGACAGGGGCCGTTAATGAGCAGTTCTTC. Amino acid sequence: CASSYPRTGAVNEQFF. This sequence joins TRBV6-2 or TRBV6-3 and TRBJ2-1; 9 nucleotides line up with TRBD1. The CDR3 is made up of 16 amino acids. Trimming cost V 2 bases and J 7 bases; bases outside gene matches: 9. Germline CDR1 is MNHEY and CDR2 is SVGEGT.

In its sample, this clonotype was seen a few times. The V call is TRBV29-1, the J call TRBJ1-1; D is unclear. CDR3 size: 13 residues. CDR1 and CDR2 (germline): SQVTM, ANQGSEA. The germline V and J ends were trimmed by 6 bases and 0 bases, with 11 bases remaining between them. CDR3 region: CSVGEGMNTEAFF. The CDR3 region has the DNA TGCAGCGTCGGGGAGGGAATGAACACTGAAGCTTTCTTT.

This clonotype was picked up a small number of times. The CDR3 loop is CASSLQGVVWYV. In DNA, the CDR3 is TGTGCCAGCAGCTTGCAGGGGGTAGTTTGGTACGTC. The rearrangement links TRBV5-8 to TRBJ2-7; TRBD1 aligns across 7 bases. Germline CDR1 reads SGHTS; CDR2 reads YDEGEE. The length of the CDR3 is 12 residues. After removal of 1 base from V and 12 bases from J, the junction contained 7 bases not matched to a gene.